This TCR beta chain comes out of a study of blood T cell repertoires in COVID-19. The overall study: The United States, Italy and Spain provided the acute and convalescent COVID-19 samples. PBMCs, B-cell-depleted T cells, or T cells were the source of the cDNA or gDNA that made up the material.

Original processing notes: For nucleated cells, counts were estimated from reference gene primer amplification. The table came from immunoSEQ multiplex PCR; TCRdb's copy has only in-frame clones and leaves some out. D and trimming come from the DNA, and the V and J calls and clone size come from that table. The data show about 69,000 clones, 75% to 95% seen once. The sequence was collected from a woman aged 18-29 years with acute or convalescent COVID-19. Sequencing was carried out using peripheral blood.

DNA for the CDR3: TGTGCCACCAGCAAGGACAGATTTTCCTACGAGCAGTACTTC. Translated: CATSKDRFSYEQYF. The chain recombines TRBV15 with TRBJ2-7; D is perhaps TRBD1 (6 bases). This CDR3 has 14 amino acids. Germline V lookup: CDR1 LNHNV, CDR2 YYDKDF (reference sequence). The V and J ends lost 4 bases and 1 base respectively, with 11 bases between them.